The clone carrying this T cell receptor delta chain appeared a few times. Its matching antigen is unknown. Extracted RNA was reverse transcribed into cDNA. CDR3 amplicons came from multiplex PCR with pooled V-gene forward and constant-region reverse primers. TCRdb called clones from the multiplex PCR reads again using CATT. The sample holds about 25,000 delta-chain clones; under 8% are singletons and the top ten take approximately 1%. The data are from a study of Vδ1+ human thymocytes. The study, taken as a whole, reports: Thymic TRG and TRD repertoires appeared highly polyclonal.

Per germline, CDR1 TSWWSYY and CDR2 QGS. The ends lost 3 bases at V and 3 bases at J; junction bases unmatched: 16. This CDR3 has 18 residues. The sequencing sample was made of Vdelta1+ gamma-delta thymocytes from the thymus. Specified subset: FACS-sorted CD3+ TCRalphabeta- TCRVdelta1+ TCRVdelta2- thymocytes. This TCR derives from a girl younger than two who had congenital heart surgery. The chain combines TRDV1 with TRDJ1; the match to TRDD3 covers 7 bases. The CDR3 spells CALGDQRSRLGMPDKLIF. The CDR3 DNA sequence: TGTGCTCTTGGGGACCAACGTTCCCGACTGGGGATGCCCGATAAACTCATCTTT.